This note documents a single T cell receptor beta chain sequence. Other nucleotide sequences in the sample specify the same CDR3. V gave up 4 bases and J gave up 1 base; unmatched junction bases: 4. This CDR3 spans 14 amino acids. Germline loops: CDR1 SGHRS, CDR2 YFSETQ. These data come from a study of cytomegalovirus exposure and HLA in healthy donors. Amplification used 60 Vbeta primers and 13 Jbeta primers. The data were produced by immunoSEQ multiplex PCR, yet TCRdb's version contains in-frame clones alone and is incomplete. The top ten hold roughly 0.2% of the sample, which has 150,000 to 200,000 clones, about 88% seen once.

The sequencing input was PBMCs. The sequence was obtained from a girl under three years old in good health and CMV-seronegative. The chain employs TRBV5-1 and TRBJ1-1; 7 nucleotides match TRBD1. For the CDR3, the DNA is TGCGCCAGCAGCCGACAGGGAAGGAACACTGAAGCTTTCTTT. Protein sequence: CASSRQGRNTEAFF.